One TCR beta chain is described in this entry. This CDR3 spans 18 amino acids. Germline-derived CDR1 and CDR2 are LNHNV and YYDKDF (reference sequence). Trimming took 1 base from V and 4 from J, leaving 20 bases between them. The data derive from a study of shared T cell receptors in the human thymus. The table came from immunoSEQ multiplex PCR; TCRdb's copy has only in-frame clones and leaves some out. The sample has hundreds of thousands of clones, approximately 87% seen once. These records were also assigned to another study, of human thymus T cells. That study reports: It was healthy Finnish infants having corrective surgery for congenital heart defects who were the donors. Thymus specimens were resections from corrective heart surgery. V and J gene usage appeared biased in thymic and blood repertoires. Unrelated people showed highly overlapping thymic repertoires, related research reported.

Sample: thymocytes. V gene TRBV15 combines with J gene TRBJ1-5, with D possibly matching TRBD1 (6 bases). The sequence derives from a boy under three years old with a congenital heart defect. The CDR3 DNA follows: TGTGCCACCAGCAGAGCCCGATCACCGGGACACTGGAATCAGCCCCAGCATTTT. Translating it yields CATSRARSPGHWNQPQHF.